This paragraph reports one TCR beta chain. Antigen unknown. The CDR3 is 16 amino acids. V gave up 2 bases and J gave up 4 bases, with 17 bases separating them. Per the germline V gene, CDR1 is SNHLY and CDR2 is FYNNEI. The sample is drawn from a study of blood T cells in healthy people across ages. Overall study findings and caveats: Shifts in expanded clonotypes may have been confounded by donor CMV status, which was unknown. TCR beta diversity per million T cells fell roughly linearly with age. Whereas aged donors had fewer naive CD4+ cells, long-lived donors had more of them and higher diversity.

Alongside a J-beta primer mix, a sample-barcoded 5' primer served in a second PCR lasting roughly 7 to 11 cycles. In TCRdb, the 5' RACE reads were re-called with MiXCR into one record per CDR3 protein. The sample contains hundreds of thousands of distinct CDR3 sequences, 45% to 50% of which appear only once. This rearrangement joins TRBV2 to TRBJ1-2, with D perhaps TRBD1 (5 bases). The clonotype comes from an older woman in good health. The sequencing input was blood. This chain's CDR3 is CASSEQSGRSLYGYTF. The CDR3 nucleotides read TGTGCCAGCAGTGAACAGTCAGGGCGAAGCCTCTATGGCTACACCTTC.